These 14 T cell receptor beta chains were sequenced from one sample in a study of metastatic and nonmetastatic thyroid tumors. TCRdb reprocessed the PCR reads using MiXCR. The sample carries 25,000 to 35,000 clones, roughly 25% recorded once. All patients were untreated before thyroid surgery. Material for sequencing was blood. The receptors shown here come from a female donor with papillary thyroid cancer or a benign thyroid nodule (not recorded which). Some clones in this sample may be carry-over from other donors' samples.

This clone was detected many times. One end of the junction fails to match germline, which may point to a read error. The chain recombines TRBV19 with TRBJ2-7, with 10 bases fitting TRBD1. Germline-derived CDR1 and CDR2 are LNHDA and SQIVND (reference sequence). The CDR3 consists of 19 residues. The CDR3 DNA reads as TGTACCAGTAGTATCCTAATGACAGGGGGCCCTCGTTCGACCTGCGAGCAGTACTTC. It specifies CTSSILMTGGPRSTCEQYF.

This clone was counted at least ten times. CDR3 amino acids: CASSYGTRLVNEQFF. CDR3 nucleotide sequence: TGCGCCAGCAGTTACGGGACAAGGCTGGTAAATGAGCAGTTCTTC. This sequence joins TRBV5-1 and TRBJ2-1; a weak D match, TRBD1 (6 bases). The CDR3 runs 15 residues. Trimming took 5 bases from V and 7 from J, leaving 19 bases between them. Germline V lookup: CDR1 SGHRS, CDR2 YFSETQ.

This clone was recorded at least ten times. The V gene is TRBV7-2, the J gene TRBJ2-4; D may be TRBD2 (6 bases). The ends were cut back, 1 base at V and 6 bases at J, with 13 bases in the middle. The CDR3 has 15 amino acids. The germline CDR1 and CDR2 sequences are SGHTA and FQGNSA. Here the CDR3 reads CASSLGRERGNIQYF. As DNA, the CDR3 is TGTGCCAGCAGCTTAGGGAGGGAGAGAGGAAACATTCAGTACTTC.

This clone was observed a handful of times. The chain links TRBV19 to TRBJ1-2; D is possibly TRBD1 (6 bases). V was pared by 5 bases and J by 8 bases, with 18 bases between. CDR1 and CDR2 from the germline V gene are LNHDA and SQIVND (reference sequence). This CDR3 has 14 amino acids. As DNA, the CDR3 is TGTGCCAGTAGTGCGACAGGAGGCCCAGGCGGCTACACCTTC. Its protein product is CASSATGGPGGYTF.

About this clone: One junction end disagrees with the germline gene, perhaps due to a read error. V is TRBV7-9 and J is TRBJ2-5; 7 bases are a match to TRBD2. The germline V gene has CDR1 SEHNR and CDR2 FQNEAQ (reference sequence). The CDR3 sequence is 13 residues long. CDR3 sequence reads: CPSSLAGVETQYF. The CDR3 bases are TGTCCCAGCAGCTTAGCGGGTGTCGAGACGCAGTACTTC.

At least ten counts were recorded for this clone. The chain has TRBV7-6 and TRBJ2-1, with 7 bases lining up with TRBD2. The ends lost 5 bases at V and 8 bases at J; junction bases unmatched: 18. Per germline, CDR1 SGHVS and CDR2 FNYEAQ. The CDR3 contains 17 residues. CDR3 sequence reads: CASSPVAGLVGTDEQFF. Written as DNA, the CDR3 is TGTGCCAGCAGCCCCGTGGCCGGACTAGTTGGCACAGATGAGCAGTTCTTC.

This clone was seen repeatedly, ten times or more. This may be a read error: a much more frequent sequence differs by one nucleotide. The V call is TRBV6-1, the J call TRBJ1-1; D gene uncertain. This CDR3 is built from 15 residues. Germline lookup yields CDR1 MNHNS and CDR2 SASEGT. The chain's CDR3 is CASSLQHFMNAEAFF. CDR3 nucleotide sequence: TGTGCCAGCAGTCTTCAACACTTCATGAACGCTGAAGCTTTCTTT.

The table lists this clone with a few counts. At one boundary the junction diverges from the germline segment, which might be a read error. The CDR3 here is CATRRRNWDRWLEEQYF. The CDR3, as DNA: TGTGCCACCCGCAGACGGAACTGGGACAGGTGGCTTGAGGAGCAGTACTTC. The rearrangement joins TRBV15 to TRBJ2-7; 8 bases align to TRBD1. Germline values: CDR1 LNHNV, CDR2 YYDKDF (reference sequence). The CDR3 contains 17 residues.

In its sample, this clone was seen many times. This rearrangement joins TRBV28 to TRBJ2-1; 7 nucleotides match TRBD1. The CDR3 contains 14 residues. The germline V gene encodes CDR1 MDHEN and CDR2 SYDVKM. V dropped 4 bases and J dropped 8; count of bases not matched to a gene: 8. The CDR3 DNA reads as TGTGCCAGCAGTTCGCCGGGACAGCGACATGAGCAGTTCTTC. Protein: CASSSPGQRHEQFF.

In regard to this clone: The junction departs from germline at one end; a sequencing error may be responsible. This rearrangement joins TRBV20-1 to TRBJ2-2, with D tentatively TRBD2 (6 bases). Germline CDR1 reads DFQATT; CDR2 reads SNEGSKA (reference sequence). This CDR3 comprises 14 residues. The CDR3 loop reads CSASGGISTWELVF. The DNA for the CDR3 is TGCAGTGCTAGTGGCGGGATATCCACCTGGGAGCTGGTTTTT.

This clone was detected ten times or more. The chain links TRBV4-3 to TRBJ2-2, with D perhaps TRBD1 (5 bases). CDR1 LGHNA and CDR2 YSLEER come from the germline V gene. V lost 0 bases and J lost 6, with 14 bases in between. There are 16 residues in the CDR3. The CDR3 nucleotides read TGCGCCAGCAGCCAAGACACAGGAAATAGGCCCGGGGAGCTGTTTTTT. As protein: CASSQDTGNRPGELFF.

This clone was observed at least ten times. V gene TRBV24-1 combines with J gene TRBJ2-1; no clear D. Germline assignment: CDR1 KGHDR and CDR2 SFDVKD. There are 11 residues in the CDR3. Trimming removed 5 bases at V and 4 bases at J, with 2 bases between. The CDR3 DNA is TGTGCCACCAGTGGGTACAATGAGCAGTTCTTC. It encodes CATSGYNEQFF.

This clone was recorded at least ten times. V usage is TRBV9 and J usage is TRBJ1-3, with a possible D match to TRBD1 (5 bases). This CDR3 comprises 17 residues. The V gene lost 0 bases and the J gene lost 0 bases, with 13 bases spanning the gap. Germline lookup yields CDR1 SGDLS and CDR2 YYNGEE. The CDR3 DNA reads as TGTGCCAGCAGCGTAGCGGGGGGGTCCTACTCTGGAAACACCATATATTTT. It is translated as CASSVAGGSYSGNTIYF.

This clone was counted at least ten times. At one boundary the junction diverges from the germline segment, which might be a read error. The same CDR3 also results from other DNA sequences found in this sample. The rearrangement joins TRBV20-1 to TRBJ2-5; D tentatively fits TRBD1 or TRBD2 (5 bases each). CDR1 DFQATT and CDR2 SNEGSKA come from the germline V gene (reference sequence). The CDR3 covers 14 residues. The CDR3 reads CSAREGTGRETQYF. CDR3 in DNA: TGCAGCGCTAGAGAAGGGACGGGGCGCGAGACCCAGTACTTC.